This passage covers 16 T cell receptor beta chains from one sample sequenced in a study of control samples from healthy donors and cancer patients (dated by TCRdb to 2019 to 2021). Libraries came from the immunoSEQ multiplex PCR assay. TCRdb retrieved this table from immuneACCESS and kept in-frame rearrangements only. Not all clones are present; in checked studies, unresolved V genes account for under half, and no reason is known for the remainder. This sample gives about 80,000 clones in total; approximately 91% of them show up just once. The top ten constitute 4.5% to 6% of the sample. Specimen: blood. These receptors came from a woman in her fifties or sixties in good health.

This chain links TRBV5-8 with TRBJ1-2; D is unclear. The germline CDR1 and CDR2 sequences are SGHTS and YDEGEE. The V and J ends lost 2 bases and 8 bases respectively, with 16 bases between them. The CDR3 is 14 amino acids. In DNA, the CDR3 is TGTGCCAGCAGCTTTGCCTCAGGAATTGGCGGCTACACCTTC. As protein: CASSFASGIGGYTF.

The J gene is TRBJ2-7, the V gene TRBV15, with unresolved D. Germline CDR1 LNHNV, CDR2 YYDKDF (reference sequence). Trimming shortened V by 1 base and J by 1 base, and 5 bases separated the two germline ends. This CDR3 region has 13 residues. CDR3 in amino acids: CATSRAASYEQYF. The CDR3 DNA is TGTGCCACCAGCAGAGCAGCGTCCTACGAGCAGTACTTC.

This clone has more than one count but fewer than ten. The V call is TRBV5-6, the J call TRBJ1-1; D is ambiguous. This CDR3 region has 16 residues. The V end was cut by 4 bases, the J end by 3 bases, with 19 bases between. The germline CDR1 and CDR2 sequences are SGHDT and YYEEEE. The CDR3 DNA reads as TGTGCCAGCAGCCCCCCGCTACACTACGTAGACACTGAAGCTTTCTTT. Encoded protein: CASSPPLHYVDTEAFF. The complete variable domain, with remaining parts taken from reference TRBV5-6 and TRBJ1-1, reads DAGVTQSPTHLIKTRGQQVTLRCSPKSGHDTVSWYQQALGQGPQFIFQYYEEEERQRGNFPDRFSGHQFPNYSSELNVNALLLGDSALYLCASSPPLHYVDTEAFFGQGTRLTVV.

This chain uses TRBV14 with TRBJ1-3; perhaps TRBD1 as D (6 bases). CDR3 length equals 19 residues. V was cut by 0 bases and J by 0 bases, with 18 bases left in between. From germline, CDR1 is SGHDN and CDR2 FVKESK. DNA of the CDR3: TGTGCCAGCAGCCAAGAATGGCGTTCCGGGACAATCTCTGGAAACACCATATATTTT. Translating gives CASSQEWRSGTISGNTIYF.

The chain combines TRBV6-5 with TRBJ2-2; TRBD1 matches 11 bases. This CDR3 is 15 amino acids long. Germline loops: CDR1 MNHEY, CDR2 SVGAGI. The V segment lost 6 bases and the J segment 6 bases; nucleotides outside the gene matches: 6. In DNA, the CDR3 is TGTGCCAGCAGCGGGGACAGGGGGAGCCCCGGGGAGCTGTTTTTT. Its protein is CASSGDRGSPGELFF.

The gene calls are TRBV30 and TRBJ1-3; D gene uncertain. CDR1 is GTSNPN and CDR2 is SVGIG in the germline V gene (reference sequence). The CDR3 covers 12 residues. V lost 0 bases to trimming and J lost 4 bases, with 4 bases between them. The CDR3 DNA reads TGTGCCTGGAGTGTACTCGGAAACACCATATATTTT. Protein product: CAWSVLGNTIYF.

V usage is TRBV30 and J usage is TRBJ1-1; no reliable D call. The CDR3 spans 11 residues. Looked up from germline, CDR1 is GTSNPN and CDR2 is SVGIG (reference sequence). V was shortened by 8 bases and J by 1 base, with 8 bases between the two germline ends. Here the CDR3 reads CATSWNTEAFF. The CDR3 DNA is TGTGCCACCAGTTGGAACACTGAAGCTTTCTTT.

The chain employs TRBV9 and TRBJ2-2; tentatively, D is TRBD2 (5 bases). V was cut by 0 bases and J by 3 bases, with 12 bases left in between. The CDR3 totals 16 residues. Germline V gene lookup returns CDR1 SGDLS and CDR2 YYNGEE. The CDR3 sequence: CASSVDSSGYTGELFF. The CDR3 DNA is TGTGCCAGCAGCGTAGACTCATCGGGGTACACCGGGGAGCTGTTTTTT.

Here the CDR3 reads CASSFYNLEKLFF. The CDR3 coding sequence is TGTGCCAGCAGTTTTTATAACTTGGAAAAACTGTTTTTT. The chain carries TRBV12-3 or TRBV12-4 and TRBJ1-4; D not certain. V shed 3 bases and J shed 8 bases, with 10 bases lying between them. The CDR3 is made up of 13 amino acids.

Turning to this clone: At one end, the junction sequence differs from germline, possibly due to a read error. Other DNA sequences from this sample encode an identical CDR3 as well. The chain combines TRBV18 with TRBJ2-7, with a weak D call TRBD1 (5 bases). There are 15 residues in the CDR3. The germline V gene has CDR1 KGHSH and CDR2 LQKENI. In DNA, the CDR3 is TGTGCCAGCTCGCCACAAAAGCAGGGATCCGACGAGCAGTACTTC. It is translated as CASSPQKQGSDEQYF.

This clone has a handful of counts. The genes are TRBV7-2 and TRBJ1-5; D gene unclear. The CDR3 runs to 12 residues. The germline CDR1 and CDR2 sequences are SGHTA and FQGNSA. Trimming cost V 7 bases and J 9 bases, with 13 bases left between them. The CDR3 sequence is CASTLIPRPQHF. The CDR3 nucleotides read TGTGCCAGCACCTTGATCCCCCGGCCCCAGCATTTT.

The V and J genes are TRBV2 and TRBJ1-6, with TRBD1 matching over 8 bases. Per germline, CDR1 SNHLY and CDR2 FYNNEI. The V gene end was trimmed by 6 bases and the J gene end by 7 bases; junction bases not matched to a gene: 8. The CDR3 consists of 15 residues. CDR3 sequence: CASSDSGTGNSPLHF. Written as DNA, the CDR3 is TGTGCCAGCAGCGACTCGGGGACAGGCAATTCACCCCTCCACTTT.

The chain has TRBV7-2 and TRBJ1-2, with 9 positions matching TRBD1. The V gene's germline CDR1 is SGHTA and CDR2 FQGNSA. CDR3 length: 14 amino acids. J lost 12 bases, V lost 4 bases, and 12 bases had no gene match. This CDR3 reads CASSSTGTGRKDTF. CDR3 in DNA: TGTGCCAGCAGCTCCACCGGGACAGGGAGAAAGGACACCTTC.

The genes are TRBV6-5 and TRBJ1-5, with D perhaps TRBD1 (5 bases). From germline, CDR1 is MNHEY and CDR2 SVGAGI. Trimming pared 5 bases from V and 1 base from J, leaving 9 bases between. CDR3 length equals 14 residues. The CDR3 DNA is TGTGCCAGCAGTCTCCGGGACAGCAATCAGCCCCAGCATTTT. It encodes CASSLRDSNQPQHF.

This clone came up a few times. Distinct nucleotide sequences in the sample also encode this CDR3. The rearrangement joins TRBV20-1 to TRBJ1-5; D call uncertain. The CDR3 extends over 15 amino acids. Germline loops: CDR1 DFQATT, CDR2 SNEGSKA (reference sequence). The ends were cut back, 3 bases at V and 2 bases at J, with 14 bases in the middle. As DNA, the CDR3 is TGCAGTGCTAGTGGGCGGGCGGGTGGCAATCAGCCCCAGCATTTT. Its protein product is CSASGRAGGNQPQHF.

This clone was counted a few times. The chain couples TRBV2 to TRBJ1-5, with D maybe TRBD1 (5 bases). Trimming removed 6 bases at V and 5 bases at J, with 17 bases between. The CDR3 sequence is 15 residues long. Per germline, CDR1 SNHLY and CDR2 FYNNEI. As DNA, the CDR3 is TGTGCCAGCAGAGGGCAGGGAGGTGGCGATCAGCCCCAGCATTTT. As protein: CASRGQGGGDQPQHF.